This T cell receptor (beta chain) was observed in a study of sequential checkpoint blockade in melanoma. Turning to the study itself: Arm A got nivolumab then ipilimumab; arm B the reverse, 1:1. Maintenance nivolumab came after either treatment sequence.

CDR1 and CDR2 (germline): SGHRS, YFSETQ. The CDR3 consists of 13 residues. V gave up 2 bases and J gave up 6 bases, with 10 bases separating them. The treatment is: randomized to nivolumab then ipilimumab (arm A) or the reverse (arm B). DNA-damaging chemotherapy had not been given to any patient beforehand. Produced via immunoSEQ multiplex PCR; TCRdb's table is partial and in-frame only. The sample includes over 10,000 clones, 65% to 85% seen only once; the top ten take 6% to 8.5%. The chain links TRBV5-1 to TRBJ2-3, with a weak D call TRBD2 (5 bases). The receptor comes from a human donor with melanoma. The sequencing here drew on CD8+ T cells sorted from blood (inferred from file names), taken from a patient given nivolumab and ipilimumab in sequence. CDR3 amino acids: CASSFTPGDTQYF. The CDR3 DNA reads TGCGCCAGCAGCTTCACCCCGGGGGATACGCAGTATTTT.